The sequence of this TCR beta chain was determined in a study of control samples from healthy donors and cancer patients. Germline V lookup: CDR1 KGHSH, CDR2 LQKENI. V lost 3 bases, J lost 10 bases, and 12 bases lay in between. The CDR3 totals 12 residues. TCRdb's table, derived via immunoSEQ multiplex PCR, lists solely in-frame clones and lacks some. The sample records roughly 80,000 clones, 89% being singletons. The chain carries TRBV18 and TRBJ1-2, with no clear D. The clonotype originates from a man aged 50-60 years in good health. Specimen: blood. The DNA for the CDR3 is TGTGCCAGCTCACCGGGGAGGGAAATCTACACCTTC. Translating it yields CASSPGREIYTF.